The following is a T cell receptor (beta chain) sequence with its context. The data originate from a study of OX40 agonist ivuxolimab in advanced cancers. Between the trimmed V and J ends, which lost 2 bases and 8 bases, there was a span of 9 bases. Germline lookup yields CDR1 MDHEN and CDR2 SYDVKM. The CDR3 has 12 residues. Blood samples were obtained at baseline, cycle 4 day 1, and cycle 7 day 1. Profiling relied on immunoSEQ multiplex PCR, and the TCRdb table lists in-frame clones only, not all of them. Of 85,000 or so clones in the sample, 80% to 90% were seen once. The source is an adult with an advanced solid tumor such as melanoma, head and neck, liver or kidney cancer. The chain couples TRBV28 to TRBJ1-2; unclear D gene. Sample: CD4+ or CD8+ T cells sorted from blood, taken in a trial of the OX40 agonist ivuxolimab. CDR3 coding DNA: TGTGCCAGCAGTTTAGGGCCTCGGGGCTACACCTTC. This sequence encodes CASSLGPRGYTF.